The source of this T cell receptor (beta chain) is a study of blood T cell repertoires in COVID-19. At the level of the study: There were acute and convalescent COVID-19 samples, and they came from the United States, Italy and Spain. In each case, the material was cDNA or gDNA derived from T cells, B-cell-depleted T cells, or PBMCs.

This clone was observed a handful of times. The table came from immunoSEQ multiplex PCR; TCRdb's copy has only in-frame clones and leaves some out. Of 280,000 or so clones listed, around 88% are singletons. The CDR3 totals 14 residues. In germline, CDR1 is SGHTA, CDR2 FQGNSA. V lost 1 base and J 4 bases, leaving 7 bases between the germline ends. This sequence was found in a woman in her twenties or thirties who had recovered from COVID-19. The genes are TRBV7-2 and TRBJ2-2; no clear D. Sequencing was carried out using peripheral blood. The DNA for the CDR3 is TGTGCCAGCAGCTTAGGGCCAACCACCGGGGAGCTGTTTTTT. Translated: CASSLGPTTGELFF.